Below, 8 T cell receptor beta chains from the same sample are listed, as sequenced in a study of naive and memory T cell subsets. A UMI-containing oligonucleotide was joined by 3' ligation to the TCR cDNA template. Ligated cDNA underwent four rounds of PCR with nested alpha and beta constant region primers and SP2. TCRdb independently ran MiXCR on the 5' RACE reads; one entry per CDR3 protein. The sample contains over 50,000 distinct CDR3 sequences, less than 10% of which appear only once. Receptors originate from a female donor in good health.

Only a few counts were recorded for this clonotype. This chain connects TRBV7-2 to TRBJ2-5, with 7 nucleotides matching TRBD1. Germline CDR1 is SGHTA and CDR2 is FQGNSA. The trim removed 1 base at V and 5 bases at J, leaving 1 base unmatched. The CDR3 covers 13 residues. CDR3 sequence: CASSLGTGETQYF. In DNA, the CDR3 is TGTGCCAGCAGCTTAGGGACAGGCGAGACCCAGTACTTC.

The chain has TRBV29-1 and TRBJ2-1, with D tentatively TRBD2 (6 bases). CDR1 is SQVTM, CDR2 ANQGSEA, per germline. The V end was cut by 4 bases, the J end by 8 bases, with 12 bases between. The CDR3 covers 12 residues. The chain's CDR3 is CSVVAGRHEQFF. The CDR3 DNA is TGCAGCGTTGTCGCCGGGAGACATGAGCAGTTCTTC.

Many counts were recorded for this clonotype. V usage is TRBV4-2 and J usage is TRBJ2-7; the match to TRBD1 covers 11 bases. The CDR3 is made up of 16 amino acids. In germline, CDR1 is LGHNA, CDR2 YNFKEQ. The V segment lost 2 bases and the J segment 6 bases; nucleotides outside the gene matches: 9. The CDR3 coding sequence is TGTGCCAGCAGCCAATCAACCGGGACAGGGGGATCCGAGCAGTACTTC. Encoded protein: CASSQSTGTGGSEQYF.

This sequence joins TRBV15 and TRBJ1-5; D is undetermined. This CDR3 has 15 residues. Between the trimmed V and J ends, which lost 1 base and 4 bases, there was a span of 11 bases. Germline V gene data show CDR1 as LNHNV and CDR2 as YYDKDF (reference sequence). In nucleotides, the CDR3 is TGTGCCACCAGCAGAGCTGCAGGCTTGAATCAGCCCCAGCATTTT. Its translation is CATSRAAGLNQPQHF. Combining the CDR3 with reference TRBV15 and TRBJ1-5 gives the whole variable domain DAMVIQNPRYQVTQFGKPVTLSCSQTLNHNVMYWYQQKSSQAPKLLFHYYDKDFNNEADTPDNFQSRRPNTSFCFLDIRSPGLGDTAMYLCATSRAAGLNQPQHFGDGTRLSIL.

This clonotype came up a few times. As DNA, the CDR3 is TGTGCCAGCAGTTCCCATTCCACAGTGAACACTGAAGCTTTCTTT. This gives the protein CASSSHSTVNTEAFF. The rearrangement joins TRBV12-3 or TRBV12-4 to TRBJ1-1; D not certain. V was cut by 4 bases and J by 0 bases, with 12 bases left in between. The CDR3 loop spans 15 amino acids.

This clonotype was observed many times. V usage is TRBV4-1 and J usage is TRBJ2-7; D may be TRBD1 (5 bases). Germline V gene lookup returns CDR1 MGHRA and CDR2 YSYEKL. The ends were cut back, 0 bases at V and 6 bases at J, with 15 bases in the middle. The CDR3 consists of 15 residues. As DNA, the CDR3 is TGCGCCAGCAGCCAAGATGGAGTTGTGGGGCGCGAGCAGTACTTC. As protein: CASSQDGVVGREQYF.

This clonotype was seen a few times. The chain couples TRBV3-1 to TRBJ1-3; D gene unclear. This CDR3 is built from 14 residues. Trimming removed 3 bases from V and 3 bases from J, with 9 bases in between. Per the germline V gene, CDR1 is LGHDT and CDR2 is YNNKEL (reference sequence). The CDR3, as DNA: TGTGCCAGCAGCCAGGCCGGGTATGGAAACACCATATATTTT. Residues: CASSQAGYGNTIYF.

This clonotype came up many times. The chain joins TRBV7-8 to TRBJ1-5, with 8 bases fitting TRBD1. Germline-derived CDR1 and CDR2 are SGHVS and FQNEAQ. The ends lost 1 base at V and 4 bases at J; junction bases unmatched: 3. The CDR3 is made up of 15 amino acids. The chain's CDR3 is CASSLGTGTNQPQHF. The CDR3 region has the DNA TGTGCCAGCAGCTTAGGGACAGGGACAAATCAGCCCCAGCATTTT.